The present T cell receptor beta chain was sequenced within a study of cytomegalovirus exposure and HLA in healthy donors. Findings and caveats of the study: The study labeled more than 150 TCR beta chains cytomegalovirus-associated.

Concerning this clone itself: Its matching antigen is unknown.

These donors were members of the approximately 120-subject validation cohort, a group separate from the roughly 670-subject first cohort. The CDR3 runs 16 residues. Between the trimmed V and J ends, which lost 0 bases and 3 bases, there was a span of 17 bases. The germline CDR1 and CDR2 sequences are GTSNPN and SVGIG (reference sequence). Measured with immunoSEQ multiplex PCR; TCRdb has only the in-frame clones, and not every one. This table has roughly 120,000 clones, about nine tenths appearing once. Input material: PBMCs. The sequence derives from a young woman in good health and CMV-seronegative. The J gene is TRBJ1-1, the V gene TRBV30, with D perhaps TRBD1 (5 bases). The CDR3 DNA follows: TGTGCCTGGAGTGTAGGGGCAGGGCTGGTTGACACTGAAGCTTTCTTT. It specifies CAWSVGAGLVDTEAFF.